This T cell receptor (beta chain) emerged from a study of blood T cell repertoires in COVID-19. V lost 2 bases and J lost 5; bases outside the gene matches: 2. Germline V gene lookup returns CDR1 SNHLY and CDR2 FYNNEI. The CDR3 runs 14 residues. The repertoire was sequenced with immunoSEQ multiplex PCR; TCRdb's copy has only in-frame clones and lacks some. The data contain just over 350,000 clones, roughly 87% of them seen just once; the ten biggest clones take up about 3%. Individuals aged roughly 18 to 95 years were recruited from some 26 US areas. Participant reports of clinical history set cohort assignment. Recovered status in Cohort 3 required two negative PCRs, clearance, or symptom resolution.

The source of this sequence is a woman between 25 and 40 years old who had recovered from COVID-19. The sequencing sample was made of PBMCs or T cells enriched from blood (not recorded which). V gene TRBV2 combines with J gene TRBJ1-2; 10 bases match TRBD1. The CDR3 nucleotides are TGTGCCAGCAGTGAACAGGGACAGGGGTATGGCTACACCTTC. It is translated as CASSEQGQGYGYTF.